The 6 T cell receptor beta chains below come from one sample, sequenced in a study of blood T cell repertoires in COVID-19. Measured with immunoSEQ multiplex PCR; TCRdb has only the in-frame clones, and not every one. The table includes under 14,000 clones, about 85% detected once. Material for sequencing was peripheral blood. These receptors were taken from a man aged 25-45 years with active or convalescent COVID-19.

The chain has TRBV10-3 and TRBJ1-1, with 8 bases matching TRBD1. V dropped 2 bases and J dropped 3; count of bases not matched to a gene: 5. Germline V gene data show CDR1 as ENHRY and CDR2 as SYGVKD. This CDR3 is built from 15 residues. The CDR3 region is CAISEPTGADTEAFF. The CDR3 DNA follows: TGTGCCATCAGTGAGCCGACAGGGGCGGACACTGAAGCTTTCTTT.

CDR3 amino acids: CASSPGGAGYGYTF. CDR3 bases: TGTGCCAGCAGCCCAGGGGGCGCTGGCTATGGCTACACCTTC. The rearrangement uses TRBV3-1 (or the pseudogene TRBV3-2) and TRBJ1-2; 8 bases line up with TRBD1. Germline trimming cut 4 bases from V and 4 bases from J; bases unmatched to any gene: 5. The germline gives CDR1 LGHDT, CDR2 YNNKEL (reference sequence). The CDR3 runs to 14 residues.

V gene TRBV3-1 (or the pseudogene TRBV3-2) combines with J gene TRBJ1-2, with D possibly being TRBD1 (6 bases). Trimming took 0 bases from V and 8 from J, leaving 13 bases between them. The CDR3 is 14 amino acids. The germline V gene encodes CDR1 LGHDT and CDR2 YNNKEL (reference sequence). CDR3 in DNA: TGTGCCAGCAGCCAAGAGGCCCGGGGACAAGGCTACACCTTC. Amino acid sequence: CASSQEARGQGYTF.

The V call is TRBV12-5, the J call TRBJ2-1; TRBD2 matches at 10 bases. Germline trimming cut 6 bases from V and 10 bases from J; bases unmatched to any gene: 24. The germline V gene encodes CDR1 LGHNT and CDR2 FRNRAP. The CDR3 has 19 amino acids. The CDR3 region is CASGSFGLAAGTPIREQFF. CDR3 DNA sequence: TGTGCTAGTGGCTCATTCGGACTAGCGGCCGGAACTCCTATCCGCGAGCAGTTCTTC.

J is TRBJ1-1 and V is TRBV6-5; D perhaps matches TRBD1 (5 bases). Germline lookup yields CDR1 MNHEY and CDR2 SVGAGI. This CDR3 is built from 12 residues. V gave up 2 bases and J gave up 9 bases, with 10 bases separating them. CDR3: CASSYGAGQAFF. The CDR3 DNA reads as TGTGCCAGCAGTTACGGGGCAGGGCAAGCTTTCTTT.

This clone appeared a few times. The chain links TRBV6-2 or TRBV6-3 to TRBJ2-5, with D maybe TRBD2 (5 bases). In germline, CDR1 is MNHEY, CDR2 SVGEGT. The CDR3 contains 19 residues. V was clipped by 1 base and J by 5 bases, with 26 bases between them. The CDR3 region has the DNA TGTGCCAGCAGTTACTTTGTTTCGTTTGCCCCAAAGAGGGCGGAGACCCAGTACTTC. It codes for CASSYFVSFAPKRAETQYF.